One and the same sample provided the 22 T cell receptor beta chains below, sequenced in a study of cytomegalovirus exposure and HLA in healthy donors. A multiplex PCR was run with 60 Vbeta primers and 13 Jbeta primers. Repertoires were generated with immunoSEQ multiplex PCR, while TCRdb's copy carries only in-frame clones and drops some. The table lists some 160,000 clones, over 70% of them singletons. Sequenced material: PBMCs. Every receptor here comes from a middle-aged man in good health and CMV-seropositive.

CDR3 nucleotide sequence: TGTGCCAGCAGCGTAGGAGGGGGAACCGGGGAGCTGTTTTTT. This gives the protein CASSVGGGTGELFF. The V and J genes are TRBV9 and TRBJ2-2, with D maybe TRBD1 (6 bases). The CDR3 totals 14 residues. Per the germline V gene, CDR1 is SGDLS and CDR2 is YYNGEE. Deletions cut 0 bases from V and 5 bases from J, with 8 bases between.

The rearrangement joins TRBV9 to TRBJ2-2; 7 bases agree with TRBD2. The CDR3 totals 13 residues. Trimming cost V 2 bases and J 5 bases; bases outside gene matches: 0. Germline V gene lookup returns CDR1 SGDLS and CDR2 YYNGEE. The CDR3 loop is CASSVSGTGELFF. Here the CDR3 DNA reads TGTGCCAGCAGCGTTAGCGGGACCGGGGAGCTGTTTTTT.

The J gene is TRBJ1-2, the V gene TRBV10-3; D remains unclear. This CDR3 region has 14 residues. Trimming shortened V by 6 bases and J by 2 bases, and 13 bases separated the two germline ends. Germline CDR1 and CDR2: ENHRY and SYGVKD. CDR3 loop: CAISPSEMNYGYTF. Here the CDR3 DNA reads TGTGCCATCAGCCCATCGGAGATGAACTATGGCTACACCTTC.

This clone was seen more than once but under ten times. This chain connects TRBV7-2 to TRBJ2-1, with TRBD1 as a possible D gene (6 bases). Trimming took 2 bases from V and 3 from J, leaving 11 bases between them. This CDR3 contains 15 residues. In germline, CDR1 is SGHTA, CDR2 FQGNSA. Here the CDR3 reads CASSLSRGFYNEQFF. The CDR3 coding sequence is TGTGCCAGCAGCTTAAGTAGGGGGTTCTACAATGAGCAGTTCTTC.

This CDR3 reads CASATKLGTDTQYF. CDR3 nucleotides: TGTGCCAGCGCCACGAAGCTCGGCACAGATACGCAGTATTTT. The chain joins TRBV6-5 to TRBJ2-3; D is unresolved. The CDR3 has 14 amino acids. CDR1 MNHEY and CDR2 SVGAGI come from the germline V gene. V was cut by 8 bases and J by 1 base, with 13 bases left in between.

The chain links TRBV5-5 to TRBJ2-1, with 9 positions matching TRBD1. Germline CDR1 SGHKS, CDR2 YYEKEE (reference sequence). The CDR3 is 15 amino acids. Trimming cost V 4 bases and J 0 bases; bases outside gene matches: 2. CDR3 sequence reads: CASSPDRGSYNEQFF. For the CDR3, the DNA is TGTGCCAGCAGCCCGGACAGGGGCTCCTACAATGAGCAGTTCTTC.

This clone was recorded only once. Distinct nucleotide sequences in the sample also encode this CDR3. V is TRBV27 and J is TRBJ1-2; D may be TRBD1 (5 bases). CDR1 and CDR2 from the germline V gene are MNHEY and SMNVEV (reference sequence). CDR3 length: 15 amino acids. V was pared by 0 bases and J by 2 bases, with 10 bases between. In DNA form, the CDR3 reads TGTGCCAGCAGTTTATCTGGCAGGGCCAACTATGGCTACACCTTC. Translation gives CASSLSGRANYGYTF.

V is TRBV2 and J is TRBJ1-1, with D perhaps matching TRBD1 (6 bases). CDR3 length equals 14 residues. Germline V CDR1 and CDR2: SNHLY, FYNNEI. The V end lost 8 bases, the J end lost 4 bases, and 17 bases lay between the germline ends. The CDR3 is CASLREGGGTEAFF. The CDR3 DNA is TGTGCCAGCCTAAGGGAGGGGGGTGGCACTGAAGCTTTCTTT. The whole variable domain, remainder taken from reference TRBV2 and TRBJ1-1, is EPEVTQTPSHQVTQMGQEVILRCVPISNHLYFYWYRQILGQKVEFLVSFYNNEISEKSEIFDDQFSVERPDGSNFTLKIRSTKLEDSAMYFCASLREGGGTEAFFGQGTRLTVV.

The rearrangement joins TRBV4-1 to TRBJ1-5; possibly TRBD1 for D (5 bases). CDR1 is MGHRA, CDR2 YSYEKL, per germline. This CDR3 spans 19 amino acids. The V end was cut by 0 bases, the J end by 0 bases, with 18 bases between. Here the CDR3 DNA reads TGCGCCAGCAGCCAAGATCCGCGACAGCGGGAATATAGCAATCAGCCCCAGCATTTT. It specifies CASSQDPRQREYSNQPQHF.

The chain is built from TRBV5-1 and TRBJ1-2; 8 bases agree with TRBD1. The CDR3 runs 15 residues. V was clipped by 0 bases and J by 7 bases; unmatched bases: 8. Germline V lookup: CDR1 SGHRS, CDR2 YFSETQ. CDR3 sequence: CASSLEGQGAGGYTF. In nucleotides, the CDR3 is TGCGCCAGCAGCTTGGAAGGGCAGGGGGCCGGTGGCTACACCTTC.

The chain employs TRBV9 and TRBJ2-1; 10 bases map to TRBD2. J gave up 9 bases and V 2 bases, and 11 bases lay outside the gene matches. The CDR3 length is 16 residues. CDR1 is SGDLS and CDR2 is YYNGEE in the germline V gene. CDR3 sequence (DNA): TGTGCCAGCAGCGTTTTAGCGGGGGGAATCGGGGCTGAGCAGTTCTTC. As protein: CASSVLAGGIGAEQFF.

The chain links TRBV28 to TRBJ2-1, with 9 bases matching TRBD2. Per the germline V gene, CDR1 is MDHEN and CDR2 is SYDVKM. J gave up 1 base and V 3 bases, and 4 bases lay outside the gene matches. The CDR3 totals 16 residues. The CDR3, as DNA: TGTGCCAGCAGTTTTGCGGGAGGGGGATCCTACAATGAGCAGTTCTTC. Translation gives CASSFAGGGSYNEQFF.

CDR3 DNA sequence: TGTGCCAGAAGCAGGGGGAACAATCAGCCCCAGCATTTT. This codes for CARSRGNNQPQHF. V gene TRBV5-3 combines with J gene TRBJ1-5; the D gene is possibly TRBD1 (6 bases). TRBV5-3 carries the ORF label, with uncertain function. The CDR3 consists of 13 residues. V dropped 4 bases and J dropped 3 bases, with 8 bases sitting between them.

The chain is built from TRBV5-1 and TRBJ2-4; D might be TRBD1 (7 bases). V gave up 0 bases and J gave up 11 bases, with 15 bases separating them. The CDR3 consists of 14 residues. From germline, CDR1 is SGHRS and CDR2 YFSETQ. CDR3 amino acids: CASSLGQGGKLQYF. The CDR3 region has the DNA TGCGCCAGCAGCTTGGGGCAGGGGGGCAAACTTCAGTACTTC.

This clone was detected a few times. The gene calls are TRBV7-3 and TRBJ2-2, with 12 bases fitting TRBD2. Germline lookup yields CDR1 SGHTA and CDR2 FQGTGA. The CDR3 is 17 residues long. Trimming took 11 bases from V and 0 from J; bases not matched to a gene: 10. The CDR3 DNA sequence: TGTGCCGAGGGGGTACTAGCGGGGGGATCGAACACCGGGGAGCTGTTTTTT. This encodes CAEGVLAGGSNTGELFF.

J is TRBJ2-1 and V is TRBV5-3, with D hard to call. TRBV5-3 is assigned to the ORF class and has an uncertain function. Trimming cost V 1 base and J 0 bases, with 8 bases left between them. CDR3 length: 15 amino acids. This chain's CDR3 is CARSLRRYSYNEQFF. The CDR3 DNA reads as TGTGCCAGAAGCTTGCGTCGCTACTCCTACAATGAGCAGTTCTTC.

This clone was found a few times. The V and J genes are TRBV11-2 and TRBJ2-7, with TRBD1 matching 10 bases. Trimming cost V 5 bases and J 7 bases; bases outside gene matches: 8. The CDR3 is made up of 14 amino acids. Germline CDR1 and CDR2: SGHAT and FQNNGV. The DNA of the CDR3 is TGTGCCAGCAGCACCTCGACAGGGGGCTATGAGCAGTACTTC. Its protein is CASSTSTGGYEQYF.

The chain uses TRBV18 and TRBJ2-2, with 10 bases that match TRBD1. Germline trimming cut 1 base from V and 1 base from J; bases unmatched to any gene: 0. Germline V CDR1 and CDR2: KGHSH, LQKENI. CDR3 length: 16 amino acids. CDR3 residues: CASSPRTGGNTGELFF. CDR3 nucleotide sequence: TGTGCCAGCTCACCACGGACAGGGGGGAACACCGGGGAGCTGTTTTTT.

The V gene is TRBV28, the J gene TRBJ1-2; 7 bases align to TRBD1. Trimming cost V 10 bases and J 0 bases; bases outside gene matches: 8. This CDR3 comprises 14 residues. The germline V gene encodes CDR1 MDHEN and CDR2 SYDVKM. CDR3 nucleotides: TGTGCCATAGGGGGCACGAGGACTAACTATGGCTACACCTTC. Residues: CAIGGTRTNYGYTF.

The V gene is TRBV7-9, the J gene TRBJ1-1, with D tentatively TRBD1 (6 bases). CDR1 SEHNR and CDR2 FQNEAQ come from the germline V gene (reference sequence). The CDR3 length is 15 residues. The ends were cut back, 5 bases at V and 0 bases at J, with 13 bases in the middle. CDR3 coding DNA: TGTGCCAGCAGCGCGCAACAGGGCTTGAACACTGAAGCTTTCTTT. Its translation is CASSAQQGLNTEAFF.

V usage is TRBV5-4 and J usage is TRBJ2-2; TRBD2 agrees at 8 bases. CDR1 and CDR2 (germline): SGHNT, YYREEE (reference sequence). V was pared by 4 bases and J by 6 bases, with 14 bases of the junction left unmatched. This CDR3 contains 17 residues. The CDR3 sequence: CASSPPGGGVTAGELFF. The CDR3 DNA is TGTGCCAGCAGCCCCCCGGGGGGGGGCGTAACCGCCGGGGAGCTGTTTTTT.

The chain combines TRBV27 with TRBJ1-1, with TRBD1 identical over 10 bases. The length of the CDR3 is 18 residues. J was trimmed by 5 bases and V by 0 bases; bases with no gene match: 12. CDR1 and CDR2 (germline): MNHEY, SMNVEV (reference sequence). As DNA, the CDR3 is TGTGCCAGCAGTTTATCCTCGACAGGGGGCGTAGGATGGACTGAAGCTTTCTTT. Its translation is CASSLSSTGGVGWTEAFF.